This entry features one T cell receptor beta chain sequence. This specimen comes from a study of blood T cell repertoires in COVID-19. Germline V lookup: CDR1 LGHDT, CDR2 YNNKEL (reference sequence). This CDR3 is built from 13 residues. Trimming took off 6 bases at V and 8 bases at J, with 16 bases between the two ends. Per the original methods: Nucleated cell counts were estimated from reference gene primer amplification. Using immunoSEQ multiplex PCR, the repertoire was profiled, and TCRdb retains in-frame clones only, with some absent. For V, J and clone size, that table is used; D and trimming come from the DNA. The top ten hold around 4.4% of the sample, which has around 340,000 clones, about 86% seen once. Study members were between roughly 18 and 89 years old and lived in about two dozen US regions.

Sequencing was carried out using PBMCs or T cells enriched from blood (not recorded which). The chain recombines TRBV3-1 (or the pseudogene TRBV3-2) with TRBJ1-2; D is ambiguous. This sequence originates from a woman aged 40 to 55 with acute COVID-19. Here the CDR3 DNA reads TGTGCCAGCAGTCCACGACAAACTTACGGCTACACCTTC. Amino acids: CASSPRQTYGYTF.